Following are 18 T cell receptor beta chains from one sample sequenced in a study of cytomegalovirus exposure and HLA in healthy donors. PCR was performed using 60 Vbeta and 13 Jbeta primers. Libraries were prepared by immunoSEQ multiplex PCR; TCRdb keeps only in-frame clonotypes and omits some of them. The table has about 57,000 clones, around four fifths seen once. The sample consisted of PBMCs. Every receptor here comes from a woman aged 25-40 years in good health and CMV-seronegative.

This clone was detected only a few times. V gene TRBV18 combines with J gene TRBJ2-1, with 9 bases matching TRBD2. Looked up from germline, CDR1 is KGHSH and CDR2 is LQKENI. This CDR3 has 16 amino acids. The trim removed 3 bases at V and 3 bases at J, leaving 6 bases unmatched. The CDR3 protein is CASSPKAGGGYNEQFF. DNA for the CDR3: TGTGCCAGCTCACCGAAAGCGGGAGGAGGCTACAATGAGCAGTTCTTC.

The chain combines TRBV6-5 with TRBJ1-1; D is possibly TRBD1 (6 bases). CDR1 and CDR2 (germline): MNHEY, SVGAGI. The germline V and J ends were trimmed by 0 bases and 0 bases, with 11 bases remaining between them. CDR3 length: 16 amino acids. The CDR3 DNA reads TGTGCCAGCAGTTACTCGCAGGACAGATTGAACACTGAAGCTTTCTTT. Encoded protein: CASSYSQDRLNTEAFF.

The chain recombines TRBV7-9 with TRBJ2-2; 10 bases align to TRBD1. The CDR3 runs 17 residues. The trim removed 1 base at V and 5 bases at J, leaving 7 bases unmatched. Germline V gene data show CDR1 as SEHNR and CDR2 as FQNEAQ (reference sequence). This chain's CDR3 is CASSLVGTGVPTGELFF. CDR3 nucleotides: TGTGCCAGCAGCTTAGTAGGGACAGGGGTTCCTACCGGGGAGCTGTTTTTT.

The V call is TRBV10-1, the J call TRBJ1-1, with 9 bases fitting TRBD1. Germline V gives CDR1 WNHNN, CDR2 SYGVQD (reference sequence). The CDR3 runs to 16 residues. After removal of 6 bases from V and 1 base from J, the junction contained 9 bases not matched to a gene. The CDR3 coding sequence is TGCGCCAGCAGGGGGGACAGGGTAGGGGGGAACACTGAAGCTTTCTTT. Amino acids: CASRGDRVGGNTEAFF.

The gene calls are TRBV30 and TRBJ2-7, with 7 positions matching TRBD2. This CDR3 region has 12 residues. CDR1 is GTSNPN, CDR2 SVGIG, per germline (reference sequence). After removal of 4 bases from V and 3 bases from J, the junction contained 3 bases not matched to a gene. CDR3 DNA: TGTGCCTGGAATCCTAGCGGCTACGAGCAGTACTTC. As protein: CAWNPSGYEQYF.

V is TRBV19 and J is TRBJ1-4; a possible D gene is TRBD1 (6 bases). The V and J ends lost 2 bases and 4 bases respectively, with 11 bases between them. Germline assignment: CDR1 LNHDA and CDR2 SQIVND (reference sequence). CDR3 length equals 15 residues. CDR3 nucleotides: TGTGCCAGTAGTATAATGGCCAGGGGTAATGAAAAACTGTTTTTT. As protein: CASSIMARGNEKLFF.

The chain has TRBV4-1 and TRBJ2-3; 10 bases are shared with TRBD2. From germline, CDR1 is MGHRA and CDR2 YSYEKL. The trim removed 2 bases at V and 2 bases at J, leaving 4 bases unmatched. The length of the CDR3 is 16 residues. The CDR3 reads CASSQRLAGFTDTQYF. The CDR3 DNA reads TGCGCCAGCAGCCAAAGACTAGCGGGTTTCACAGATACGCAGTATTTT.

This clone has more than one count but fewer than ten. The chain links TRBV27 to TRBJ1-2; 8 bases align to TRBD1. CDR3 length: 14 residues. Germline V gives CDR1 MNHEY, CDR2 SMNVEV (reference sequence). Germline trimming cut 6 bases from V and 3 bases from J; bases unmatched to any gene: 6. The CDR3 protein is CASRTTGGDYGYTF. The CDR3 DNA follows: TGTGCCAGCAGGACAACAGGGGGGGACTATGGCTACACCTTC.

The V call is TRBV5-1, the J call TRBJ2-3; 7 bases align to TRBD1. The germline gives CDR1 SGHRS, CDR2 YFSETQ. V shed 6 bases, J shed 2 bases, and the junction held 6 bases outside the gene matches. The CDR3 totals 14 residues. The DNA for the CDR3 is TGCGCCAGCACCCGGGACAGCCCCACAGATACGCAGTATTTT. Its protein product is CASTRDSPTDTQYF.

The chain has TRBV18 and TRBJ2-3; 9 bases align to TRBD2. The CDR3 is 16 amino acids. Germline trimming cut 3 bases from V and 2 bases from J; bases unmatched to any gene: 6. Germline CDR1 is KGHSH and CDR2 is LQKENI. The CDR3 is CASSPYSGGYTDTQYF. The DNA of the CDR3 is TGTGCCAGCTCACCTTATAGCGGGGGCTACACAGATACGCAGTATTTT.

This sequence joins TRBV7-9 and TRBJ1-4; no clear D gene. CDR1 and CDR2 (germline): SEHNR, FQNEAQ (reference sequence). The ends were cut back, 0 bases at V and 2 bases at J, with 10 bases in the middle. The CDR3 runs 16 residues. CDR3 sequence (DNA): TGTGCCAGCAGCTTAGCGATGGCAGTCACTAATGAAAAACTGTTTTTT. It is translated as CASSLAMAVTNEKLFF.

The chain couples TRBV19 to TRBJ1-4; the D gene is possibly TRBD1 (5 bases). The V gene lost 3 bases and the J gene lost 7 bases, with 9 bases spanning the gap. CDR1 and CDR2 (germline): LNHDA, SQIVND (reference sequence). This CDR3 comprises 13 residues. The CDR3: CASSIRTSEKLFF. The CDR3, as DNA: TGTGCCAGTAGTATCCGGACAAGTGAAAAACTGTTTTTT.

The J gene is TRBJ2-1, the V gene TRBV11-2, with 10 bases matching TRBD2. The V segment lost 0 bases and the J segment 4 bases; nucleotides outside the gene matches: 3. Germline CDR1 and CDR2: SGHAT and FQNNGV. The CDR3 sequence is 16 residues long. The CDR3 sequence: CASSLEGLAVYNEQFF. In nucleotides, the CDR3 is TGTGCCAGCAGCTTAGAAGGACTAGCGGTGTACAATGAGCAGTTCTTC.

With regard to this clone: One junction end does not reproduce the germline sequence, and a read error may be involved. Other DNA sequences in the sample encode the same CDR3. V is TRBV5-1 and J is TRBJ1-6; 7 bases align to TRBD1. The CDR3 runs 14 residues. The germline V gene encodes CDR1 SGHRS and CDR2 YFSETQ. Here the CDR3 DNA reads TGCGCTAGCAGGGAGGGGGCGCGGAATTCACCCCTCCACTTT. Its protein is CASREGARNSPLHF.

The chain employs TRBV2 and TRBJ1-4, with 8 nucleotides matching TRBD1. The CDR3 runs 14 residues. Germline trimming cut 5 bases from V and 6 bases from J; bases unmatched to any gene: 5. The V gene's germline CDR1 is SNHLY and CDR2 FYNNEI. The CDR3 reads CASSQQGGDEKLFF. The CDR3 DNA is TGTGCCAGCAGTCAACAGGGGGGGGATGAAAAACTGTTTTTT.

This clone was seen a single time. The CDR3 coding sequence is TGTGCCAGCAGCTTCACAGGGGGAGTAACCTACGAGCAGTACTTC. This gives the protein CASSFTGGVTYEQYF. The chain joins TRBV7-9 to TRBJ2-7; TRBD1 matches at 8 bases. Germline V gives CDR1 SEHNR, CDR2 FQNEAQ (reference sequence). J gave up 2 bases and V 3 bases, and 6 bases lay outside the gene matches. This CDR3 contains 15 residues.

This clone came up a few times. The chain joins TRBV6-1 to TRBJ2-6; D perhaps matches TRBD1 (6 bases). Germline V gene data show CDR1 as MNHNS and CDR2 as SASEGT. This CDR3 has 15 residues. Trimming removed 7 bases from V and 2 bases from J, with 12 bases in between. CDR3: CASMYRVAGANVLTF. CDR3 coding DNA: TGTGCCAGCATGTACAGGGTAGCTGGGGCCAACGTCCTGACTTTC.

The rearrangement joins TRBV7-2 to TRBJ1-1; possible D gene TRBD1, 5 bases. The ends were cut back, 3 bases at V and 6 bases at J, with 14 bases in the middle. Germline V CDR1 and CDR2: SGHTA, FQGNSA. The CDR3 length is 14 residues. CDR3 nucleotides: TGTGCCAGCAGCTTCTCCCCCCCAGGGCCTGAAGCTTTCTTT. As protein: CASSFSPPGPEAFF. Looking up the rest from reference TRBV7-2 and TRBJ1-1 gives the full variable domain: GAGVSQSPSNKVTEKGKDVELRCDPISGHTALYWYRQSLGQGLEFLIYFQGNSAPDKSGLPSDRFSAERTGGSVSTLTIQRTQQEDSAVYLCASSFSPPGPEAFFGQGTRLTVV.